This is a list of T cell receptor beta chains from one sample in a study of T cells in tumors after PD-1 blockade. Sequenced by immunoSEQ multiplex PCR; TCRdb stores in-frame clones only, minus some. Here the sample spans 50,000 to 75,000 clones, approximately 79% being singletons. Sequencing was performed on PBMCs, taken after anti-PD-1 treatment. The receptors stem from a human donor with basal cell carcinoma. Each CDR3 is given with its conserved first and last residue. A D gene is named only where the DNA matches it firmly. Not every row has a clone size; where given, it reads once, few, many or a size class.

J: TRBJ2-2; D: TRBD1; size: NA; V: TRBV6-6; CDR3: CASGTGPNTGKLFF; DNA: TGTGCCAGCGGGACAGGACCGAACACCGGGAAGCTGTTTTTT
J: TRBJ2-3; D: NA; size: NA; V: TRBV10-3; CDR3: CAISEALGGRTDTQYF; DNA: TGTGCCATCAGTGAGGCCCTTGGTGGGCGCACAGATACGCAGTATTTT
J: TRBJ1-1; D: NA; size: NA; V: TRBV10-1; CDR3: CASSESNRPEAFF; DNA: TGCGCCAGCAGTGAGTCGAACAGACCTGAAGCTTTCTTT
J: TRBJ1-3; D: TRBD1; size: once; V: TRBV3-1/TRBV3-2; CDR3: CASSQGDSRGNTIYF; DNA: TGTGCCAGCAGCCAGGGGGACAGTAGGGGAAACACCATATATTTT
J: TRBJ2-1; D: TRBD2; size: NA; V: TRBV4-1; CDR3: CASSQGLAGGYNEQFF; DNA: TGCGCCAGCAGCCAAGGACTAGCGGGGGGCTACAATGAGCAGTTCTTC
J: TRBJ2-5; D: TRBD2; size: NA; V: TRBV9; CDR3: CASSVGVAGGLETQYF; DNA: TGTGCCAGCAGCGTAGGAGTGGCGGGGGGTTTGGAGACCCAGTACTTC
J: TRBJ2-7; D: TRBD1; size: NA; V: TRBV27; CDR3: CASNPSDRGVEQYF; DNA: TGTGCCAGCAACCCCTCGGACAGGGGAGTCGAGCAGTACTTC
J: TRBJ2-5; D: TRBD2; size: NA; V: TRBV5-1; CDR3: CASSLQNGRGQETQYF; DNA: TGCGCCAGCAGCTTGCAAAACGGGAGGGGTCAAGAGACCCAGTACTTC
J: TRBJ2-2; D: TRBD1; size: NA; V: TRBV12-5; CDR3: CASGRQGAGTGELFF; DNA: TGTGCTAGTGGAAGACAGGGGGCGGGGACCGGGGAGCTGTTTTTT
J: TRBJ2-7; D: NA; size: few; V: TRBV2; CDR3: CASTLAGHQAEQYF; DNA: TGTGCCAGTACTCTAGCAGGACACCAAGCCGAGCAGTACTTC
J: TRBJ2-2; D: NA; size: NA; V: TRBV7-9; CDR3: CASSPRDTGELFF; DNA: TGTGCCAGCAGCCCCCGGGACACCGGGGAGCTGTTTTTT
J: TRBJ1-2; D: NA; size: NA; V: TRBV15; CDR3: CATSRVIQGTYGYTF; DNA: TGTGCCACCAGCAGAGTGATTCAGGGCACCTATGGCTACACCTTC
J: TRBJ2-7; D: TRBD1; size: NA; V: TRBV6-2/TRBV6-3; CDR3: CASSNRQGTYEQYF; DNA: TGTGCCAGCAGTAACAGACAGGGGACCTACGAGCAGTACTTC
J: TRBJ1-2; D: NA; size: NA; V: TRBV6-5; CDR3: CASSRGSYGYTF; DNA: TGTGCCAGCAGTAGGGGGAGCTATGGCTACACCTTC
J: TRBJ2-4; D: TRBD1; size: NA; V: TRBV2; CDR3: CASSEGQGKNIQYF; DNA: TGTGCCAGCAGTGAAGGACAGGGAAAAAACATTCAGTACTTC
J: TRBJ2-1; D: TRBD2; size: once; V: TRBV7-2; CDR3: CASSLSGGIYNEQFF; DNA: TGTGCCAGCAGCCTTAGCGGGGGGATCTACAATGAGCAGTTCTTC
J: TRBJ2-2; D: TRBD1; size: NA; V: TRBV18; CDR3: CASSPIATGGTGELFF; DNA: TGTGCCAGCTCACCGATTGCCACAGGGGGCACCGGGGAGCTGTTTTTT
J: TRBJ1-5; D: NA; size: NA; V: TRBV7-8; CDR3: CASSLGDLSNQPQHF; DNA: TGTGCCAGCAGCTTAGGAGACCTGAGCAATCAGCCCCAGCATTTT
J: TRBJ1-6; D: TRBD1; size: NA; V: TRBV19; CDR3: CASSIQGANSPLHF; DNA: TGTGCCAGTAGTATACAGGGGGCTAATTCACCCCTCCACTTT
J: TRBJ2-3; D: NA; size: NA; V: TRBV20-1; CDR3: CSASEYTDTQYF; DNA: TGCAGTGCTAGTGAGTACACAGATACGCAGTATTTT
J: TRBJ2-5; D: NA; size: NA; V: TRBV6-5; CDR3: CAIGYGSGQETQYF; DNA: TGTGCCATAGGGTATGGTTCTGGCCAAGAGACCCAGTACTTC
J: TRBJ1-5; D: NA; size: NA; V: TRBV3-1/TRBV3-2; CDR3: CASSQDPGEGLAQHF; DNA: TGTGCCAGCAGCCAAGATCCAGGGGAGGGTTTGGCCCAGCATTTT
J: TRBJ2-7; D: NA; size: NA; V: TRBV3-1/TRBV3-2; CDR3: CPQGLLYEQYF; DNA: TGCCCACAGGGACTCCTCTACGAGCAGTACTTC
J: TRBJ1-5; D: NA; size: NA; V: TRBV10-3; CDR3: CAISSGSSNQPQHF; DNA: TGTGCCATCAGTTCCGGGAGTAGCAATCAGCCCCAGCATTTT
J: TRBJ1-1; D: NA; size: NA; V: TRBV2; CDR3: CASSVARGAMNTEAFF; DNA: TGTGCCAGCAGTGTCGCACGGGGTGCAATGAACACTGAAGCTTTCTTT
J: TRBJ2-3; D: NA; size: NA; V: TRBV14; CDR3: CASSLRGDRSTDTQYF; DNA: TGTGCCAGCAGCCTTCGGGGAGATCGCAGCACAGATACGCAGTATTTT
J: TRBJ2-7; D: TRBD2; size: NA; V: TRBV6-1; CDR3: CASSEGLAGGQNEQYF; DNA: TGTGCCAGCAGTGAAGGACTAGCGGGGGGGCAGAACGAGCAGTACTTC
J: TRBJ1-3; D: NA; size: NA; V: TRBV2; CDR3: CASKGSGPGNTIYF; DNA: TGTGCCAGCAAAGGTTCGGGTCCTGGAAACACCATATATTTT
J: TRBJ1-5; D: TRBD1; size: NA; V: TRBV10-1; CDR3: CASSQGADQPQHF; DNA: TGCGCCAGCAGCCAGGGGGCAGATCAGCCCCAGCATTTT
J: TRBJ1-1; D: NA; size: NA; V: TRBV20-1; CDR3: CSVWRNTEAFF; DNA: TGCAGTGTTTGGAGGAACACTGAAGCTTTCTTT
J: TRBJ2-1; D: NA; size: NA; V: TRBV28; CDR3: CASTSSGLGYNEQFF; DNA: TGTGCCAGCACCTCGTCCGGACTGGGCTACAATGAGCAGTTCTTC
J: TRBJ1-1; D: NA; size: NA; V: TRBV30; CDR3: CAWSVGGGTEAFF; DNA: TGTGCCTGGAGTGTAGGGGGGGGCACTGAAGCTTTCTTT
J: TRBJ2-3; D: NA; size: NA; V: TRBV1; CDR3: CTSSQALHPRLGRETQYF; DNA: TGCACCAGCAGCCAAGCCCTCCACCCCCGACTAGGAAGGGAGACGCAGTATTTT
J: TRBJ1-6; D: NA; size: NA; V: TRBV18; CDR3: CASSPQGSGNSPLHF; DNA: TGTGCCAGCTCACCACAGGGGTCGGGTAATTCACCCCTCCACTTT
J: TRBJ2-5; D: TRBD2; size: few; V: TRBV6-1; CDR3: CASSEVLISGGGRETQYF; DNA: TGTGCCAGCAGTGAAGTTCTTATTTCGGGGGGGGGCCGCGAGACCCAGTACTTC
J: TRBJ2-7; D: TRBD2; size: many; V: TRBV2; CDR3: CASSEGDRTSYEQYF; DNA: TGTGCCAGCAGTGAAGGGGATAGGACTAGCTACGAGCAGTACTTC
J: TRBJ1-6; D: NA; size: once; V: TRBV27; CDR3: CASRVGTGVSYNSPLHF; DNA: TGTGCCAGTAGAGTAGGCACAGGAGTCTCCTATAATTCACCCCTCCACTTT
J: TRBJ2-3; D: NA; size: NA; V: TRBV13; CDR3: CASTQRGTDTQYF; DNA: TGTGCCAGCACTCAACGTGGTACAGATACGCAGTATTTT
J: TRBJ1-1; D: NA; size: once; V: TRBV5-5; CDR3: CASSFISDTEAFF; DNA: TGTGCCAGCAGCTTCATATCAGACACTGAAGCTTTCTTT
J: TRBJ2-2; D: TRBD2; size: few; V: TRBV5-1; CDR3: CASSGWTSGGTGELFF; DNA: TGCGCCAGCAGCGGATGGACTAGCGGGGGTACCGGGGAGCTGTTTTTT
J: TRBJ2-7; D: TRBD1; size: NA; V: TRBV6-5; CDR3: CASSCPGGRCEQYF; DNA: TGTGCCAGCTCCTGCCCAGGGGGCAGGTGCGAGCAGTACTTC
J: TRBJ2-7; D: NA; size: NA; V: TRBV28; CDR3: CASSFPLQDSYEQYF; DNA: TGTGCCAGCAGTTTTCCCCTCCAGGATTCCTACGAGCAGTACTTC
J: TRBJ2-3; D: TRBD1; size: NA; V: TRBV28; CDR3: CASTPPSRGSTDTQYF; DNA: TGTGCCAGCACCCCACCGTCCAGGGGGAGCACAGATACGCAGTATTTT
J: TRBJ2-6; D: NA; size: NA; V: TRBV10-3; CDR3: CAISESDSGANVLTF; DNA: TGTGCCATCAGTGAGTCGGACTCTGGGGCCAACGTCCTGACTTTC
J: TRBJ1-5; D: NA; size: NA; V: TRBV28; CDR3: CASSFGGGVQPQHF; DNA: TGTGCCAGCAGTTTTGGGGGGGGCGTTCAGCCCCAGCATTTT
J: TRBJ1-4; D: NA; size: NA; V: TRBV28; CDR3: CASSGSGRATNEKLFF; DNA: TGTGCCAGCAGTGGATCAGGGCGTGCAACTAATGAAAAACTGTTTTTT
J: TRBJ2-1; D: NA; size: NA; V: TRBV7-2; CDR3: CASSRDSSSYNEQFF; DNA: TGTGCCAGCAGCCGGGACTCGAGCTCCTACAATGAGCAGTTCTTC
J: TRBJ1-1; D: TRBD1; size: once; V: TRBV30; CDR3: CAWRLLDRDHTEAFF; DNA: TGTGCCTGGAGACTTCTGGACAGGGACCACACTGAAGCTTTCTTT
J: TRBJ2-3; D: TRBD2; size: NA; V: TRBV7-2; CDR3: CASSLAGGGGDTQYF; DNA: TGTGCCAGCAGTTTAGCGGGGGGCGGGGGAGATACGCAGTATTTT
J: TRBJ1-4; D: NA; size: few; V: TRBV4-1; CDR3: CASSQERIGDRATNEKLFF; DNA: TGCGCCAGCAGCCAAGAAAGAATCGGGGATAGAGCAACTAATGAAAAACTGTTTTTT
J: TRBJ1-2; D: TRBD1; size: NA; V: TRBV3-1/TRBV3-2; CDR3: CASSQLDRTNYGYTF; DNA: TGTGCCAGCAGCCAGCTGGACAGGACAAACTATGGCTACACCTTC
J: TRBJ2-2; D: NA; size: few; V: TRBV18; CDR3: CASSPSTRPGELFF; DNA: TGTGCCAGCTCACCATCGACCAGACCCGGGGAGCTGTTTTTT
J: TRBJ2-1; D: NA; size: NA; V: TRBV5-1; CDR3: CASSSGTLYNEQFF; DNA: TGCGCCAGCAGCTCCGGGACCCTCTACAATGAGCAGTTCTTC
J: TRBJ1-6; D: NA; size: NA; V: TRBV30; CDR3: CAWRFRQYNSPLHF; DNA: TGTGCCTGGAGATTTCGACAGTATAATTCACCCCTCCACTTT
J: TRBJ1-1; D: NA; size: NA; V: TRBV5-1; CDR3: CASTLEGGGEAFF; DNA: TGCGCCAGCACTTTGGAGGGAGGGGGTGAAGCTTTCTTT
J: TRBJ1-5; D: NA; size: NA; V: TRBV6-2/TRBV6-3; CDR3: CASSYLSTQPQHF; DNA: TGTGCCAGCAGTTACCTCTCGACTCAGCCCCAGCATTTT
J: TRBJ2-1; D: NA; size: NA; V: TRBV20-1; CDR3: CSASFSAGYNEQFF; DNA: TGCAGTGCTAGTTTCTCCGCTGGATACAATGAGCAGTTCTTC